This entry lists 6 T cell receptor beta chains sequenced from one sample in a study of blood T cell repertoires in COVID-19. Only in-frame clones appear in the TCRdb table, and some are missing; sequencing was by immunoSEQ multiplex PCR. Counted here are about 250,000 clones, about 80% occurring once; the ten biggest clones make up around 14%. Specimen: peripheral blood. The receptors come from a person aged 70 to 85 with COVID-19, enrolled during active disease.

The CDR3 nucleotides read TGCGCCAGCAGCTCTCACACAGGATCTTACACAGATACGCAGTATTTT. Translation: CASSSHTGSYTDTQYF. V and J are TRBV5-1 and TRBJ2-3, with a weak D call TRBD1 (5 bases). This CDR3 spans 16 amino acids. Trimming stripped 3 bases from V and 2 bases from J, with 16 bases between. Germline V CDR1 and CDR2: SGHRS, YFSETQ.

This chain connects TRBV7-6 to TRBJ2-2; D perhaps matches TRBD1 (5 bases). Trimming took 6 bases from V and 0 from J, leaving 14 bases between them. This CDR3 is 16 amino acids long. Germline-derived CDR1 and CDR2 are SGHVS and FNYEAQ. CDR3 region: CASRTLQGSNTGELFF. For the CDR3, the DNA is TGTGCCAGCAGAACCCTGCAGGGTTCGAACACCGGGGAGCTGTTTTTT.

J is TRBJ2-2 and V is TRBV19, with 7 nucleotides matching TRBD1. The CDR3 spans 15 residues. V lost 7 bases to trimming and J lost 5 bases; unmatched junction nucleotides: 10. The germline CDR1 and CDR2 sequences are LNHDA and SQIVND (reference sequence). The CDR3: CASTPPGTATGELFF. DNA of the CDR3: TGTGCCAGTACCCCGCCCGGGACAGCTACCGGGGAGCTGTTTTTT.

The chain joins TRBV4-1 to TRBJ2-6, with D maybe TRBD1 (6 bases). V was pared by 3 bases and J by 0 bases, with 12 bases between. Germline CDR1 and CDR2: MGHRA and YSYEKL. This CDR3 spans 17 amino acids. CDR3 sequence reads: CASSQDSRLSGANVLTF. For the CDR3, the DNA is TGCGCCAGCAGCCAGGACAGTCGTCTCTCTGGGGCCAACGTCCTGACTTTC.

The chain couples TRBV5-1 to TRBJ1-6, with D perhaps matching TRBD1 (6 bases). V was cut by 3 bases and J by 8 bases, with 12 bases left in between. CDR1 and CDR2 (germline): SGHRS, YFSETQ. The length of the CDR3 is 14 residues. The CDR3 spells CASSYHRVHSPLHF. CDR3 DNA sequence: TGCGCCAGCAGCTACCACAGGGTACATTCACCCCTCCACTTT.

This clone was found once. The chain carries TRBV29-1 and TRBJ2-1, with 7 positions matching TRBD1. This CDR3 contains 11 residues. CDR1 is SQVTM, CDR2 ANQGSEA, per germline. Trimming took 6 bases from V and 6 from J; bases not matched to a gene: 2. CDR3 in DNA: TGCAGCGTCGGACAGGCCAATGAGCAGTTCTTC. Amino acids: CSVGQANEQFF.